This section outlines one T cell receptor beta chain sequence together with its context. The CDR3 contains 14 residues. Trimming removed 7 bases from V and 7 bases from J; junction bases left unmatched: 11. Germline V gives CDR1 MDHEN, CDR2 SYDVKM. These data come from a study of blood T cell repertoires in COVID-19. Original handling: Nucleated cell counts were estimated from reference gene primer amplification. Sequencing used immunoSEQ multiplex PCR; TCRdb keeps in-frame clones, though not all of them. Clone size and V and J calls were adopted from that table, with D and trimming inferred from the DNA. The sample shows about 200,000 clones, roughly four fifths of them seen only once. Assignments of participants to cohorts depended upon their own reported clinical history.

This chain uses TRBV28 with TRBJ2-3; 7 nucleotides align to TRBD1. The sequenced sample consisted of PBMCs or T cells enriched from blood (not recorded which). The TCR comes from a man aged 35-49 years who had recovered from COVID-19. The CDR3 here is CASTIQGTRNTQYF. The CDR3 coding sequence is TGTGCCAGCACCATACAGGGGACAAGAAATACGCAGTATTTT. The full variable domain, with the rest looked up from reference TRBV28 and TRBJ2-3, is DVKVTQSSRYLVKRTGEKVFLECVQDMDHENMFWYRQDPGLGLRLIYFSYDVKMKEKGDIPEGYSVSREKKERFSLILESASTNQTSMYLCASTIQGTRNTQYFGPGTRLTVL.